This passage covers 7 T cell receptor beta chains from one sample sequenced in a study of CD8+ T cells in alopecia areata. As the sequencing template, cDNA was produced by extracting RNA and reverse transcribing it. Profiled with immunoSEQ multiplex PCR; TCRdb holds only in-frame clones, not every one. This sample carries 290,000 or so clones, none of them present only once. Pooled cells of cutaneous lymph node origin were sorted on CD4, CD8alpha, NKG2D, NKG2ACE and other markers. Sequencing used CD4+ T cells sorted from a lymph node. These receptors were taken from a C3H/HeJ mouse with alopecia areata. Mouse MHC haplotype: H2-k.

Worth noting for this clone: Gene names and germline match the mouse. Read sequence stops 4 residues before the CDR3 end, and the germline J gene provides the missing end. The rearrangement links TRBV5 to TRBJ2-3; no definite D call. CDR3 length: 13 amino acids. Germline V gene lookup returns CDR1 LGHNA and CDR2 YNLKQL (reference sequence). Deletions cut 4 bases from V and 0 bases from J, with 5 bases between. CDR3: CASSLNSAETLYF. The sequenced CDR3 bases are TGTGCCAGCAGCCTGAATAGTGCAGAA.

A note on this clone: Mouse gene names apply. Sequencing ends 4 residues short of the CDR3 end; the germline J gene provides the rest. In the same sample, other DNA sequences code for this CDR3. This chain links TRBV3 with TRBJ2-5, with D perhaps matching TRBD1 (7 bases). V lost 2 bases to trimming and J lost 0 bases, with 9 bases between them. Germline assignment: CDR1 SNHLY and CDR2 FYNGKV (reference sequence). The CDR3 extends over 15 amino acids. The CDR3 loop is CASSLPGGNQDTQYF. The part of the CDR3 DNA that was read is TGTGCCAGCAGCTTACCAGGGGGGAACCAAGAC. The full variable domain, completed using reference TRBV3 and TRBJ2-5, is GPKVLQIPSHQIIDMGQMVTLNCDPVSNHLYFYWYKQILGQQMEFLVNFYNGKVMEKSKLFKDQFSVERPDGSYFTLKIQPTALEDSAVYFCASSLPGGNQDTQYFGPGTRLLVL.

This clone was seen a few times. These gene names are mouse names. The CDR3 is cut off 4 residues early in the read; its end comes from the germline J gene. Other DNA sequences in this specimen translate into the identical CDR3. The rearrangement joins TRBV13-1 to TRBJ2-5; the match to TRBD2 covers 11 bases. Germline V lookup: CDR1 NSHNY, CDR2 SYGAGN. The CDR3 runs to 14 residues. Incomplete CDR3 DNA: TGTGCCAGCAGTCCCGGGACTGGGGGTGAC. As protein: CASSPGTGGD. The entire CDR3 reads CASSPGTGGDTQYF.

This clone has only a few counts. Genes and germline are mouse. From the germline J gene comes the end of the CDR3, since the read stops 4 residues before it. V is TRBV13-2 and J is TRBJ1-2; 11 bases are shared with TRBD1. Unmatched junction bases numbered 5, after V lost 0 bases and J lost 4 bases. CDR1 NNHNN and CDR2 SYGAGS come from the germline V gene (reference sequence). The CDR3 has 16 amino acids. This CDR3 is CASGDGTGGRGSDYTF. The CDR3 bases that were read are TGTGCCAGCGGTGATGGGACAGGGGGCCGGGGCTCC.

This clone was seen a handful of times. All gene names here are mouse names. The read stops 4 residues short of the end of the CDR3; the missing end is completed from the germline J gene. The rearrangement links TRBV5 to TRBJ2-1; a possible D gene is TRBD1 (6 bases). The CDR3 is made up of 15 amino acids. V was clipped by 3 bases and J by 0 bases, with 9 bases between them. Germline V gives CDR1 LGHNA, CDR2 YNLKQL (reference sequence). The DNA read from the CDR3 is TGTGCCAGCAGCCAGCAGGGGTATAACTATGCT. Its translation: CASSQQGYNYA. The entire CDR3 reads CASSQQGYNYAEQFF.

This clone occurred a few times. Any gene name here is a mouse gene name. The read falls 4 residues short of the CDR3 end, and the missing part is taken from the germline J gene. The V call is TRBV19, the J call TRBJ1-2; D gene uncertain. Germline assignment: CDR1 FNHDT and CDR2 SITEND (reference sequence). This CDR3 is 14 amino acids long. Trimming left V 1 base short and J 0 bases short, with 7 bases between. CDR3 DNA (partial): TGTGCCAGCAGTATATGGCAGGCAAACTCC. Protein product: CASSIWQANS. The full CDR3 is CASSIWQANSDYTF.

This clone was seen ten or more times. The gene names here belong to mouse. The read finishes 4 residues shy of the CDR3 end, and the germline J gene is used to complete it. This CDR3 is also generated by other DNA sequences in the sample. The rearrangement joins TRBV1 to TRBJ2-1; 8 nucleotides line up with TRBD2. The ends lost 0 bases at V and 3 bases at J; junction bases unmatched: 1. The CDR3 covers 15 residues. Germline-derived CDR1 and CDR2 are NSQYPW and LRSPGD (reference sequence). The chain's CDR3 is CTCSADWGGYAEQFF. CDR3 DNA, as far as it was read: TGCACCTGCAGTGCAGATTGGGGGGGCTATGCT.